Listed below are T cell receptor beta chains from one sample, sequenced in a study of blood T cell repertoires in COVID-19. Some clones are missing from TCRdb's copy, which holds only in-frame ones; the method was immunoSEQ multiplex PCR. The sample lists about 170,000 clones, approximately 95% occurring once. The sequencing input was peripheral blood. The receptors were gathered from a woman between 45 and 60 years old with acute or convalescent COVID-19. Both conserved end residues are part of each CDR3. The D gene is left open where the match is weak. The size of a clone is reported for some rows only, either as once, few or many, or as a class for expanded clones.

>-|-|TRBV12-5|TRBJ1-5
CASANSGWNQPQHF
TGTGCTAGTGCCAATTCGGGGTGGAATCAGCCCCAGCATTTT
>TRBD2|-|TRBV13|TRBJ2-3
CASSQGLAGSSTDTQYF
TGTGCCAGCAGCCAAGGACTAGCGGGTTCTAGCACAGATACGCAGTATTTT
>TRBD1|-|TRBV2|TRBJ1-4
CATLRDRQEKLFF
TGTGCCACCCTCCGGGACAGGCAGGAAAAACTGTTTTTT
>-|-|TRBV11-2|TRBJ1-5
CASSRREGLNQPQHF
TGTGCCAGCAGCCGCCGGGAGGGGCTTAATCAGCCCCAGCATTTT
>TRBD1|-|TRBV7-6|TRBJ2-7
CASSLGTDNPHEQYF
TGTGCCAGCAGCCTAGGGACAGACAACCCCCACGAGCAGTACTTC
>-|-|TRBV3-1/TRBV3-2|TRBJ1-3
CASSQVFQANSGNTIYF
TGTGCCAGCAGCCAAGTTTTCCAGGCCAACTCTGGAAACACCATATATTTT
>TRBD1|-|TRBV6-5|TRBJ1-2
CASSITGGRDGYTF
TGTGCCAGCAGCATAACAGGGGGGAGAGATGGCTACACCTTC
>-|-|TRBV4-1|TRBJ2-7
CASSQTPGKASYEQYF
TGCGCCAGCAGCCAAACCCCGGGAAAGGCGTCCTACGAGCAGTACTTC
>TRBD1|-|TRBV28|TRBJ2-3
CASSPFKGFGQGFTDTQYF
TGTGCCAGCAGTCCCTTTAAGGGATTTGGACAGGGTTTCACAGATACGCAGTATTTT
>-|-|TRBV6-5|TRBJ1-1
CATHRVETEAFF
TGTGCCACCCACAGGGTAGAAACTGAAGCTTTCTTT
>-|-|TRBV15|TRBJ2-2
CATSRDTAEVELFF
TGTGCCACCAGCAGAGATACTGCCGAGGTGGAGCTGTTTTTT
>-|-|TRBV6-2/TRBV6-3|TRBJ1-5
CASSYAAVQEPQHF
TGTGCCAGCAGTTACGCGGCAGTCCAAGAACCCCAGCATTTT
>-|once|TRBV6-5|TRBJ1-1
CASSYTGGKDEAFF
TGTGCCAGCAGTTACACCGGGGGGAAAGATGAAGCTTTCTTT
>-|-|TRBV7-2|TRBJ2-1
CASSLRGNLYNEQFF
TGTGCCAGCAGCTTGAGGGGGAACCTCTACAATGAGCAGTTCTTC